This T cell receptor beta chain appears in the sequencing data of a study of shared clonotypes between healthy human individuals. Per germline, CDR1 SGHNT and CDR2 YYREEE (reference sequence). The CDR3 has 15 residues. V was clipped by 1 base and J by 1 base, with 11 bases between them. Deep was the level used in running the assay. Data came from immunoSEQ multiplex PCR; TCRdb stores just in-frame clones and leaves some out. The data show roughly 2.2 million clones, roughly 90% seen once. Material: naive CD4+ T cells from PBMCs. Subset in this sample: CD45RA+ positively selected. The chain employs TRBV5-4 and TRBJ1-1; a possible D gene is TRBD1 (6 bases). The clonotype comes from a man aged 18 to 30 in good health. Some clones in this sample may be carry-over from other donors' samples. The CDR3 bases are TGTGCCAGCAGCTTGTGGGGACAATCGAACACTGAAGCTTTCTTT. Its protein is CASSLWGQSNTEAFF.